This record covers a single TCR beta chain. Its cognate antigen has yet to be identified. No much larger clone is present one base from it, and per-base qualities are unavailable. The data stem from a study of blood T cells in healthy people across ages (dated by TCRdb to about 2015). Regarding the research as a whole: In model experiments, template switching captured about one uniquely barcoded TCR beta cDNA molecule for every two T cells. To track age-related changes in TCR beta repertoire diversity, the study relied on deep sequencing normalized with unique cDNA molecular identifiers. Four age groups were formed from the donors: young (average approximately 15 years), middle-aged (approximately 40), aged (roughly 59) and long-lived (around 80). For two donors (one aged 18 to 30 and one aged 80 or older), the study analyzed two additional independent replicas of 1 million unique cDNA reads from the same blood draw.

Systemically healthy Caucasian individuals from Russia, approximately 39 in total and aged roughly 6 to 100 years, were included as donors. Each donor gave 8 to 10 milliliters of peripheral blood, collected into EDTA-treated Vacutainer tubes. Ficoll-Paque density-gradient centrifugation was used to isolate PBMCs, with at least 6.5 million per sample. Total RNA, at least 6 micrograms per sample, was extracted from PBMCs with Trizol reagent. Naive CD45RAhigh/CD27high T cell percentages were measured by flow cytometry on a PBMC aliquot from every donor. The library was produced with 5' RACE. The sequencer listed for this sample is Illumina HiSeq 2500. A second PCR of roughly 6 to 11 cycles was run with a J-beta primer mix and a sample-barcoded 5' primer. A unique molecular identifier was introduced onto each TCR beta cDNA molecule by a template-switch 5' adaptor carrying 12 random nucleotides. Each sample yielded at least 3 million CDR3-containing paired-end reads. First-strand cDNA synthesis was performed from all RNA using the Mint cDNA synthesis kit, with priming by a TRBC-specific oligonucleotide. Following uracil-DNA glycosylase treatment, a first 18-cycle PCR with universal primers M1SS and BC2_uni_R was performed on all cDNA. Per the authors' processing: For normalization, 1 million high-quality reads were randomly selected from each sample, with every read carrying a distinct molecular identifier. Reads with shared molecular identifiers were discarded instead of being binned into consensus sequences. CDR3 identification, clonotype clustering and error correction used MiTCR with a Q25 quality threshold and the strictest error-elimination algorithm. A nonparametric unseen species model with Euler transformation was used to estimate a lower bound on total TCR beta diversity. The raw public data were reprocessed by TCRdb itself: fastp quality trimming at Q25, MiXCR clonotype calling, in-frame beta chains only. For every CDR3 protein sequence, its rows merge into one entry that carries the most common genes and DNA. None of the V and J calls come from the authors' own analysis; TCRdb made them. Present in this sample are some 800,000 distinct CDR3 sequences, 25% of which were seen just once. Approximately 3.7% of the sample belongs to the ten largest clones.

From its cysteine to its phenylalanine, the CDR3 spans 16 amino acids. The sequence is cut down to CDR3 DNA, 48 bases in frame from base 1. Per the germline V gene, LGHNA is the CDR1 and YSLEER is the CDR2. V was cut back by 4 bases and J by 5 bases, leaving a gap of 18 bases between them. General conclusions and limits of the study: Estimates of total diversity based on one million sequenced T cells were considered lower bounds and underestimates. Because the CMV infection status of the donors was unknown, age-related changes in expanded clonotypes may potentially have been confounded. As age increased, observed TCR beta diversity per million T cells dropped in a roughly linear way, and a significant reduction was already evident by age 40. Bulk unsorted PBMC profiling prevented conclusive comparison of naive and antigen-experienced compartments. Observed TCR beta diversity correlated strongly with the percentage of naive T cells measured by flow cytometry. The long-lived group showed more naive CD4+ T cells, fewer expanded clones and increased TCR diversity than the aged group, suggesting age selection.

These data also formed part of another study, on T cells of mothers and their children. Per the second study: Donors were nine systemically healthy Caucasian individuals: three mothers and their six children. cDNA synthesis consumed the entire amount of extracted RNA, loaded at approximately 1.6 ug RNA in each 15 ul reaction. In the second PCR, the M1S primer added sample barcodes and 2-4 random nucleotides. Over 9.5 million TCR beta CDR3 reads were obtained for each mother, and millions of reads were obtained for each child. Thymic selection shapes the output of TCR recombination in a similar way in related and unrelated pairs, and inherited differences have a minor effect. Normalized repertoire overlap was always slightly but never significantly higher in related than unrelated mother-child pairs. With a sensitivity of approximately 100 clones per million clonotypes, no persistent microchimeric T cell clones were detected. Deep NGS was used in the study to compare the TCR beta repertoires of mothers and children and to look for features that separate related mother-child pairs from unrelated individuals. Mothers averaged about 40 +/- 4 years of age and children averaged about 12 +/- 4 years. After adapter ligation was performed with NEBNext reagents, the libraries were sequenced on an Illumina HiSeq 2000 with 100+100 nt paired-end reads. To prevent cross-contamination, the mother and child libraries were prepared a month apart and were sequenced in separate runs. Between roughly 500,000 and 2,000,000 distinct TCR beta clonotypes were identified per donor. Naive TCR beta clonotypes were estimated from low-frequency clonotypes matched to each donor's FACS-determined naive share, without sorting.

The rearranged segments are TRBV4-3 and TRBJ2-1; matching of 6 bases hints at TRBD1 as the D gene. This sequence was found in a boy younger than 18 in good health. Sequences were obtained from blood. The CDR3 region reads CASSLSRQVMDNEQFF. The DNA is as follows: TGCGCCAGCAGCCTTTCCCGACAGGTAATGGACAATGAGCAGTTCTTC.